Shown below are 3 T cell receptor beta chains from a single sample sequenced in a study of early T cells in non-severe SARS-CoV-2 infection. TCRdb passed the 5' RACE reads through MiXCR, listing each CDR3 protein once. This table holds some 77,000 distinct CDR3 sequences, 9.5% to 15% found once. The sequenced sample consisted of whole blood. These receptor sequences come from an adult who was a healthcare worker with PCR-confirmed SARS-CoV-2 infection or an uninfected control (not recorded which).

At least ten counts were recorded for this clonotype. The chain couples TRBV6-2 or TRBV6-3 to TRBJ1-1, with no clear D. The CDR3 spans 14 residues. V lost 2 bases and J 0 bases, leaving 7 bases between the germline ends. In germline, CDR1 is MNHEY, CDR2 SVGEGT. In DNA form, the CDR3 reads TGTGCCAGCAGTTACGGGCAGATGAACACTGAAGCTTTCTTT. It specifies CASSYGQMNTEAFF.

The chain uses TRBV30 and TRBJ1-1; D ambiguous. CDR3 length: 11 residues. CDR1 is GTSNPN, CDR2 SVGIG, per germline (reference sequence). V was cut by 0 bases and J by 11 bases, with 10 bases left in between. CDR3: CAWSVGASAFF. The DNA of the CDR3 is TGTGCCTGGAGTGTAGGCGCATCGGCTTTCTTT.

By sample share, this clonotype is medium-sized. The genes are TRBV7-2 and TRBJ2-3; no reliable D call. The V gene lost 5 bases and the J gene lost 0 bases, with 15 bases spanning the gap. Germline CDR1 and CDR2: SGHTA and FQGNSA. The CDR3 consists of 16 residues. The CDR3 spells CASSPVGQASTDTQYF. Here the CDR3 DNA reads TGTGCCAGCAGCCCTGTTGGTCAGGCTAGCACAGATACGCAGTATTTT.